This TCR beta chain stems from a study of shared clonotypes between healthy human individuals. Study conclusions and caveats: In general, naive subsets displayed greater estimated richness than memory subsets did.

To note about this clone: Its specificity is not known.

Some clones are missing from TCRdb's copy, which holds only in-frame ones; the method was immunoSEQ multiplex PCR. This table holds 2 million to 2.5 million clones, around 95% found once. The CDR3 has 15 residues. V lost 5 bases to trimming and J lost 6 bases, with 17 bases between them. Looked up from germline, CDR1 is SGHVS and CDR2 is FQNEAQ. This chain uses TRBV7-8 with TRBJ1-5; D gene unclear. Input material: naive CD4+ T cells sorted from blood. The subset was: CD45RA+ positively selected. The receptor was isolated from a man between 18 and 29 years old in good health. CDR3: CASSPRDLSGQPQHF. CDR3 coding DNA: TGTGCCAGCAGCCCCCGGGATCTGTCAGGTCAGCCCCAGCATTTT.